The 12 T cell receptor beta chains listed next were all sequenced from one sample in a study of graft-versus-host responses after intestinal transplantation. Method: immunoSEQ multiplex PCR; TCRdb's copy keeps in-frame clones and lacks some. Here the sample spans 23,000 or so clones, around 94% being singletons. The sequenced sample was PBMCs, obtained just over 29 days after intestinal transplant. The origin of the receptors is a human patient who received an intestinal transplant, so some T cells may come from the graft donor.

The chain joins TRBV19 to TRBJ2-5; 7 bases fit TRBD2. V shed 6 bases, J shed 5 bases, and the junction held 6 bases outside the gene matches. CDR1 LNHDA and CDR2 SQIVND come from the germline V gene (reference sequence). This CDR3 spans 13 amino acids. CDR3 in amino acids: CASRATSKETQYF. The CDR3 region has the DNA TGTGCCAGTAGAGCGACTAGCAAGGAGACCCAGTACTTC.

V and J are TRBV11-2 and TRBJ2-2, with 9 bases aligning to TRBD1. Germline loops: CDR1 SGHAT, CDR2 FQNNGV. V lost 4 bases and J lost 5; bases outside the gene matches: 5. The CDR3 spans 15 residues. CDR3 residues: CASSSYRGQTGELFF. The CDR3 DNA follows: TGTGCCAGCAGCTCTTACAGGGGGCAGACCGGGGAGCTGTTTTTT.

The chain employs TRBV5-1 and TRBJ1-2; 9 bases are shared with TRBD1. Looked up from germline, CDR1 is SGHRS and CDR2 is YFSETQ. There are 15 residues in the CDR3. Germline trimming cut 2 bases from V and 0 bases from J; bases unmatched to any gene: 2. The CDR3 nucleotides are TGCGCCAGCAGCTTCGGGGACAGGGCTAACTATGGCTACACCTTC. Amino acid sequence: CASSFGDRANYGYTF.

The gene calls are TRBV30 and TRBJ1-2; D is uncertain. Germline assignment: CDR1 GTSNPN and CDR2 SVGIG (reference sequence). The ends were cut back, 4 bases at V and 8 bases at J, with 23 bases in the middle. This CDR3 region has 15 residues. The CDR3 spells CAWTPEVPLPQGYTF. In DNA form, the CDR3 reads TGTGCCTGGACCCCGGAGGTCCCTCTCCCCCAGGGCTACACCTTC.

The chain uses TRBV11-2 and TRBJ2-3; the match to TRBD1 covers 9 bases. This CDR3 comprises 16 residues. Germline-derived CDR1 and CDR2 are SGHAT and FQNNGV. The junction had 7 bases not matched to a gene; V was cut back by 5 bases and J by 1 base. In DNA form, the CDR3 reads TGTGCCAGCAGCCTCCGGACAGGGGAGGGCACAGATACGCAGTATTTT. Residues: CASSLRTGEGTDTQYF.

This chain joins TRBV5-6 and TRBJ1-1, with D tentatively TRBD1 (6 bases). Germline-derived CDR1 and CDR2 are SGHDT and YYEEEE. Trimming took 0 bases from V and 6 from J, leaving 12 bases between them. This CDR3 contains 14 residues. CDR3 amino acids: CASSLGSRQAEAFF. For the CDR3, the DNA is TGTGCCAGCAGCTTGGGTAGCCGACAGGCTGAAGCTTTCTTT.

CDR3 in DNA: TGTGCCAGTAGCGTATCCTACGAGCAGTACTTC. Amino acids: CASSVSYEQYF. The chain employs TRBV2 and TRBJ2-7, with D tentatively TRBD2 (5 bases). The CDR3 is 11 amino acids. CDR1 SNHLY and CDR2 FYNNEI come from the germline V gene. V lost 9 bases and J 1 base, leaving 7 bases between the germline ends.

The rearrangement links TRBV19 to TRBJ1-5; perhaps TRBD1 as D (5 bases). Germline loops: CDR1 LNHDA, CDR2 SQIVND (reference sequence). Between the trimmed V and J ends, which lost 3 bases and 5 bases, there was a span of 14 bases. The CDR3 totals 15 residues. CDR3 sequence (DNA): TGTGCCAGTAGTATCATTCTGGGGGGGGATCAGCCCCAGCATTTT. Residues: CASSIILGGDQPQHF.

The rearrangement links TRBV10-2 to TRBJ1-2; a weak D match, TRBD1 (6 bases). Germline V lookup: CDR1 WSHSY, CDR2 SAAADI. The CDR3 length is 14 residues. The germline V and J ends were trimmed by 6 bases and 2 bases, with 13 bases remaining between them. DNA for the CDR3: TGCGCCAGCAGGGCAGGGGATGGGAACTATGGCTACACCTTC. Protein product: CASRAGDGNYGYTF.

This clone was counted a single time. The chain recombines TRBV4-3 with TRBJ1-1, with unresolved D. Germline V gene sequence: CDR1 LGHNA, CDR2 YSLEER. This CDR3 is 14 amino acids long. The V end was cut by 0 bases, the J end by 1 base, with 6 bases between. CDR3 DNA: TGCGCCAGCAGCCAAGACCCAGAGAACACTGAAGCTTTCTTT. Its protein product is CASSQDPENTEAFF.

The chain recombines TRBV7-6 with TRBJ2-3; TRBD1 matches at 7 bases. With V trimmed by 7 bases and J by 2 bases, 9 bases remained unmatched. Germline CDR1 is SGHVS and CDR2 is FNYEAQ. This CDR3 contains 15 residues. Here the CDR3 reads CASTLRDRVTDTQYF. The CDR3 bases are TGTGCCAGCACCCTAAGGGACAGAGTCACAGATACGCAGTATTTT. The full variable domain, with the rest looked up from reference TRBV7-6 and TRBJ2-3, is GAGVSQSPRYKVTKRGQDVALRCDPISGHVSLYWYRQALGQGPEFLTYFNYEAQQDKSGLPNDRFSAERPEGSISTLTIQRTEQRDSAMYRCASTLRDRVTDTQYFGPGTRLTVL.

This clone was counted once. The genes are TRBV30 and TRBJ1-5; D gene ambiguous. V was clipped by 1 base and J by 0 bases, with 7 bases between them. This CDR3 spans 14 amino acids. The germline CDR1 and CDR2 sequences are GTSNPN and SVGIG (reference sequence). The CDR3 nucleotides are TGTGCCTGGAGTGGCACCCTTAGCAATCAGCCCCAGCATTTT. It yields the protein CAWSGTLSNQPQHF.